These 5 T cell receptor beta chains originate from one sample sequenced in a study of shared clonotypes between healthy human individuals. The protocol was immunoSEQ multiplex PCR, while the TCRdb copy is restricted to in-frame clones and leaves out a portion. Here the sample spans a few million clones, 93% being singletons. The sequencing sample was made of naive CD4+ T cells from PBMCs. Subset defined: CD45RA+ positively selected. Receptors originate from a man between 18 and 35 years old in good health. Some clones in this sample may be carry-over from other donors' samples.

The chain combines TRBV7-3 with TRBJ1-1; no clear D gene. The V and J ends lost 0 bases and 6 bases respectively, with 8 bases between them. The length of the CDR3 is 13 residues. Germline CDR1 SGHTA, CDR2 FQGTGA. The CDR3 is CASSLTREAEAFF. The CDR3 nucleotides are TGTGCCAGCAGCTTAACGCGGGAGGCTGAAGCTTTCTTT.

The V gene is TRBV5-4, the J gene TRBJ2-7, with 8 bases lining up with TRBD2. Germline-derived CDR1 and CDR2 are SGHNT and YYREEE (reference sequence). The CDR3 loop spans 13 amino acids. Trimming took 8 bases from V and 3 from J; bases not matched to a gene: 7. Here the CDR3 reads CASGTRGNYEQYF. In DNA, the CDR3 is TGTGCCAGTGGGACTAGGGGCAACTACGAGCAGTACTTC.

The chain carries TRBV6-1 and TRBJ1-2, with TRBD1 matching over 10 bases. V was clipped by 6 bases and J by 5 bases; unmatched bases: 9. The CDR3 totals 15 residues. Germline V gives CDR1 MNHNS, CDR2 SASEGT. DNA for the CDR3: TGTGCCAGCAGCAACGGGACAGGGGTTAGATATGGCTACACCTTC. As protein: CASSNGTGVRYGYTF.

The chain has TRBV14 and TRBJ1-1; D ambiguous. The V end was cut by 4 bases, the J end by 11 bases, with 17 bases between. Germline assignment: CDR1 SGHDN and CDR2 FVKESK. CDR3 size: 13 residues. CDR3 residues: CASSPPTPPRAFF. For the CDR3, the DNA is TGTGCCAGCAGCCCCCCGACTCCGCCTAGGGCTTTCTTT.

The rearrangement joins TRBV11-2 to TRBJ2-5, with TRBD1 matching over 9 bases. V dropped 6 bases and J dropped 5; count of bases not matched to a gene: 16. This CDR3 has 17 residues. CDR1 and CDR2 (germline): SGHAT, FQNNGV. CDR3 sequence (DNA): TGTGCCAGCAGGCTCTGGGGCGGGACAGGGATTTCCGAGACCCAGTACTTC. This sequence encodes CASRLWGGTGISETQYF.